The 14 T cell receptor beta chains in this list originate from one sample, sequenced in a study of identical twins. TCRdb recomputed calls from the 5' RACE reads with MiXCR, one row per CDR3 protein. The table has more than 400,000 distinct CDR3 sequences, approximately 14% seen once. These data were also filed under a second study, of yellow fever vaccine responses in identical twins.

Sequencing was performed on CD4+ T cells sorted from blood. These receptors came from a young woman in good health.

This clonotype appeared many times. The rearrangement joins TRBV12-3 or TRBV12-4 to TRBJ2-3; 11 positions agree with TRBD2. The CDR3 is made up of 15 amino acids. V shed 5 bases, J shed 2 bases, and the junction held 3 bases outside the gene matches. This CDR3 is CASSGTSGNTDTQYF. Here the CDR3 DNA reads TGTGCCAGCAGTGGGACTAGCGGCAACACAGATACGCAGTATTTT.

This clonotype was counted between two and nine times. The chain uses TRBV7-9 and TRBJ2-1, with D perhaps matching TRBD1 (7 bases). CDR1 and CDR2 (germline): SEHNR, FQNEAQ (reference sequence). V lost 1 base to trimming and J lost 8 bases, with 15 bases between them. The CDR3 runs 15 residues. CDR3 in amino acids: CASSLGQGGADEQFF. The DNA for the CDR3 is TGTGCCAGCAGCTTAGGGCAGGGGGGAGCGGATGAGCAGTTCTTC. Full variable domain (remainder filled in from reference TRBV7-9 and TRBJ2-1): DTGVSQNPRHKITKRGQNVTFRCDPISEHNRLYWYRQTLGQGPEFLTYFQNEAQLEKSRLLSDRFSAERPKGSFSTLEIQRTEQGDSAMYLCASSLGQGGADEQFFGPGTRLTVL.

This clonotype was seen more than once but under ten times. The gene calls are TRBV29-1 and TRBJ2-7, with TRBD2 matching 9 bases. After removal of 7 bases from V and 5 bases from J, the junction contained 12 bases not matched to a gene. The CDR3 runs 14 residues. Germline lookup yields CDR1 SQVTM and CDR2 ANQGSEA. CDR3 bases: TGCAGCGCCAGTGGGGGTAGCGGGAGTAACGAGCAGTACTTC. It is translated as CSASGGSGSNEQYF.

This clonotype turned up a few times. The chain is built from TRBV20-1 and TRBJ1-1, with no clear D. CDR1 and CDR2 (germline): DFQATT, SNEGSKA (reference sequence). The CDR3 totals 14 residues. V was shortened by 2 bases and J by 2 bases, with 12 bases between the two germline ends. CDR3 loop: CSARPQTVNTEAFF. The CDR3 DNA sequence: TGCAGTGCTAGACCCCAAACAGTAAACACTGAAGCTTTCTTT.

This clonotype showed up just a few times. V usage is TRBV11-3 and J usage is TRBJ2-1, with 9 bases aligning to TRBD2. V was pared by 6 bases and J by 6 bases, with 9 bases of the junction left unmatched. CDR3 length: 15 amino acids. Germline V gene data show CDR1 as SGHNT and CDR2 as YENEEA. CDR3 amino acids: CASSSILAGFNEQFF. CDR3 in DNA: TGTGCCAGCAGTAGTATACTAGCGGGTTTCAATGAGCAGTTCTTC.

This clonotype is a singleton in its sample. Just one base apart from a much larger clone, this may be a read error. Given the absence of the conserved phenylalanine or tryptophan at the CDR3 end, a read error is likely. The rearrangement links TRBV12-3 or TRBV12-4 to TRBJ2-5; maybe TRBD1 (5 bases). Deletions cut 6 bases from V and 1 base from J, with 12 bases between. The CDR3 is 14 amino acids. The CDR3 DNA reads as TGTGCCAGCAGCGACAGAGTACCCCAAGAGACCCAGTACTCC. This codes for CASSDRVPQETQYS.

Only a few counts were recorded for this clonotype. The rearrangement uses TRBV28 and TRBJ2-4; D may be TRBD1 (5 bases). CDR3 size: 15 residues. Trimming removed 5 bases from V and 0 bases from J, with 11 bases in between. Looked up from germline, CDR1 is MDHEN and CDR2 is SYDVKM. The CDR3 sequence: CASSDRSLAKNIQYF. The DNA of the CDR3 is TGTGCCAGCAGTGACAGATCCTTAGCCAAAAACATTCAGTACTTC.

This clonotype was counted a few times. The V call is TRBV18, the J call TRBJ2-7; the D gene is possibly TRBD2 (6 bases). The V end lost 3 bases, the J end lost 3 bases, and 12 bases lay between the germline ends. Germline CDR1 KGHSH, CDR2 LQKENI. This CDR3 is built from 14 residues. This CDR3 is CASSPGLSGYEQYF. The DNA of the CDR3 is TGTGCCAGCTCACCTGGTCTTAGCGGCTACGAGCAGTACTTC.

V gene TRBV20-1 combines with J gene TRBJ1-5, with TRBD1 matching over 7 bases. Per germline, CDR1 DFQATT and CDR2 SNEGSKA (reference sequence). This CDR3 region has 14 residues. J lost 7 bases, V lost 1 base, and 7 bases had no gene match. The CDR3 DNA reads as TGCAGTGCTAGAGGTACAGGGGTTGGGCAGCCCCAGCATTTT. Translated: CSARGTGVGQPQHF.

This clonotype turned up a few times. The CDR3 protein is CASSFPGGTQFF. In DNA form, the CDR3 reads TGTGCCAGCAGCTTTCCGGGAGGAACGCAGTTCTTC. This chain uses TRBV7-3 with TRBJ2-1; 7 bases line up with TRBD2. Germline CDR1 reads SGHTA; CDR2 reads FQGTGA. The CDR3 sequence is 12 residues long. V shed 3 bases and J 12 bases; nucleotides not matched to a gene: 5.

This clonotype was picked up a small number of times. A read error may be the cause here, since a much bigger clone is one base away. The gene calls are TRBV2 and TRBJ2-5; no clear D. The CDR3 contains 13 residues. Germline-derived CDR1 and CDR2 are SNHLY and FYNNEI. V was shortened by 4 bases and J by 0 bases, with 6 bases between the two germline ends. CDR3 coding DNA: TGTGCCAGCAGTGGGAACTACCAAGAGACCCAGTACTTC. The encoded protein is CASSGNYQETQYF.

This clonotype was counted only a few times. The chain combines TRBV5-1 with TRBJ2-1, with 11 bases lining up with TRBD2. Germline CDR1 reads SGHRS; CDR2 reads YFSETQ. Unmatched junction bases numbered 6, after V lost 3 bases and J lost 4 bases. The CDR3 is 16 amino acids. CDR3 coding DNA: TGCGCCAGCAGCTCGTTAGCGGGAGGGAAATACAATGAGCAGTTCTTC. Translating gives CASSSLAGGKYNEQFF.

The rearrangement joins TRBV3-1 to TRBJ1-6, with 7 nucleotides matching TRBD1. This CDR3 spans 15 amino acids. Germline V gives CDR1 LGHDT, CDR2 YNNKEL (reference sequence). After removal of 3 bases from V and 9 bases from J, the junction contained 8 bases not matched to a gene. The CDR3 is CASSHQGETGSPLHF. As DNA, the CDR3 is TGTGCCAGCAGCCACCAGGGGGAGACTGGTTCACCCCTCCACTTT.

The rearrangement links TRBV28 to TRBJ1-2; possible D gene TRBD1, 5 bases. V was pared by 11 bases and J by 4 bases, with 14 bases between. The CDR3 has 12 amino acids. CDR1 is MDHEN and CDR2 is SYDVKM in the germline V gene. This chain's CDR3 is CAGGAPGYGYTF. DNA for the CDR3: TGTGCCGGAGGGGCGCCCGGCTATGGCTACACCTTC.